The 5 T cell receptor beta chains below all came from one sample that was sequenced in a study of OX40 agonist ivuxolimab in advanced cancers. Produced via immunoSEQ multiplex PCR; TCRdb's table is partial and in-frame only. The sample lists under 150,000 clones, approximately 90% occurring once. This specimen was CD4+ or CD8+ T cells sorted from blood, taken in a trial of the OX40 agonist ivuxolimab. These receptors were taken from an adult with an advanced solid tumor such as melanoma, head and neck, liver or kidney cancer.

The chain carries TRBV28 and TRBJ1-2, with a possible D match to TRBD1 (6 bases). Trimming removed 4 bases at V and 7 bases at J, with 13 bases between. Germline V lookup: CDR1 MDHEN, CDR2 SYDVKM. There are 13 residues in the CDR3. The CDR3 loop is CASSWRDMRGYTF. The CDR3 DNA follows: TGTGCCAGCAGTTGGAGGGACATGCGTGGCTACACCTTC.

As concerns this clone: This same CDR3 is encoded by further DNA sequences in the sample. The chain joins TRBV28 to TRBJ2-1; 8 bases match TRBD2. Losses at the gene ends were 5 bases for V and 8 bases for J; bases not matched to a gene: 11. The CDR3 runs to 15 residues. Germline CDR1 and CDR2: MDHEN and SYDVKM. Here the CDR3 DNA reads TGTGCCAGCAGTCCGCCCAGCGGGAGCTTGGATGAGCAGTTCTTC. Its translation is CASSPPSGSLDEQFF.

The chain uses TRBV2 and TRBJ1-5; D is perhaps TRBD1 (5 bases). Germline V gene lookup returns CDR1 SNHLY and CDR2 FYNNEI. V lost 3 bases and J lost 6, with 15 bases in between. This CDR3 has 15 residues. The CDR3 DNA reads TGTGCCAGCAGTGATTTGGGGGGAGGGGTTCAGCCCCAGCATTTT. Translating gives CASSDLGGGVQPQHF.

CDR3 region: CASSIGQGNEQFF. CDR3 sequence (DNA): TGTGCCAGTAGTATAGGGCAGGGAAATGAGCAGTTCTTC. V and J are TRBV19 and TRBJ2-1; D possibly corresponds to TRBD1 (5 bases). The ends were cut back, 1 base at V and 7 bases at J, with 8 bases in the middle. The germline V gene encodes CDR1 LNHDA and CDR2 SQIVND (reference sequence). The CDR3 is made up of 13 amino acids.

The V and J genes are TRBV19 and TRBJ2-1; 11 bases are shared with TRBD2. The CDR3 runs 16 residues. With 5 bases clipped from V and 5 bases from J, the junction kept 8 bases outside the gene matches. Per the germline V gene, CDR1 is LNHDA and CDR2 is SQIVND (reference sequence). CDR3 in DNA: TGTGCCAGTAGTTTGCCCGGGACTAGCGGAAACAATGAGCAGTTCTTC. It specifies CASSLPGTSGNNEQFF.